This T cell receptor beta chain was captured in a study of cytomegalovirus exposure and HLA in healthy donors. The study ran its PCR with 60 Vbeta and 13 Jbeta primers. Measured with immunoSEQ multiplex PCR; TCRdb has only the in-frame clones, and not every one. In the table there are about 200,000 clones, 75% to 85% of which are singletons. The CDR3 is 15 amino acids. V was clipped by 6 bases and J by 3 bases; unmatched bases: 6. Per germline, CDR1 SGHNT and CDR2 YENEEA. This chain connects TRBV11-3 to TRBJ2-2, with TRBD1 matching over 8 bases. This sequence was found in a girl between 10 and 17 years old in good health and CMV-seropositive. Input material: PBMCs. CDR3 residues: CASSFLQGDTGELFF. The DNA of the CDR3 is TGTGCCAGCAGTTTCCTACAGGGGGACACCGGGGAGCTGTTTTTT.